This T cell receptor beta chain comes out of a study of monozygotic twins with inflammatory bowel disease. The CDR3 is 15 residues long. Germline V gene sequence: CDR1 SGHTA, CDR2 FQGNSA. Using eight separate reactions per sample, the authors generated cDNA. TCRdb derives one entry per CDR3 protein from the 5' RACE reads, leaving out DNA. This sample lists approximately 210,000 distinct CDR3 sequences; its ten largest clones have about 8%. An approximately 2.5 ml blood sample was drawn per donor. Sequencing input: blood. J is TRBJ2-2 and V is TRBV7-2; TCRdb lists TRBD2, though no DNA is available to test this call. The receptor comes from a human donor with ulcerative colitis or Crohn's disease, or a healthy co-twin of an affected twin (not recorded which). The CDR3 here is CASSLGLAYTGELFF.